The clone carrying this TCR beta chain was detected ten times or more. The data were taken from a study of T cells in Graves' hyperthyroidism and ophthalmopathy. The V end lost 0 bases, the J end lost 8 bases, and 2 bases lay between the germline ends. From germline, CDR1 is MNHNS and CDR2 SASEGT. This CDR3 is 11 amino acids long. Template material for amplifying TCR beta CDR3 regions consisted of RNA transcripts. In the first-round RT-PCR of the TCR CDR3, the HTBI primer set was used. TCRdb itself ran the multiplex PCR reads through MiXCR, one entry per CDR3 protein. The sample consists of under 700,000 distinct CDR3 sequences, over 15% of them appearing once.

J is TRBJ1-5 and V is TRBV6-1; D remains unclear. This clonotype originated in a woman younger than 30 with Graves' hyperthyroidism. Sample: blood. The CDR3, as DNA: TGTGCCAGCAGTGAAGCGAAGCCCCAGCATTTT. Its translation: CASSEAKPQHF.